Each of the 9 T cell receptor beta chains below was sequenced from the same sample in a study of T cell clonality in common variable immunodeficiency. Some clones are missing from TCRdb's copy, which holds only in-frame ones; the method was immunoSEQ multiplex PCR. Listed for the sample are roughly 58,000 clones, none seen a single time. Sequenced input: peripheral blood mononuclear cells. These receptors were taken from a person aged 18 to 75 in good health.

This clone was found many times. The read is 3 residues too short to cover the CDR3 end, so that end is filled in from the germline J gene. V and J are TRBV5-1 and TRBJ2-5; 10 bases are a match to TRBD1. CDR1 is SGHRS, CDR2 YFSETQ, per germline. Trimming cost V 4 bases and J 4 bases; bases outside gene matches: 7. This CDR3 is built from 15 residues. The CDR3 loop is CASSVGQGEGETQYF. The CDR3 bases that were read are TGCGCCAGCAGCGTTGGACAGGGGGAAGGAGAGACC.

With regard to this clone: A read error may be the cause here, since a much bigger clone is one base away. Read coverage stops 3 residues before the CDR3 terminus; the germline J gene supplies the remainder. The chain is built from TRBV19 and TRBJ1-4; 10 nucleotides match TRBD1. The CDR3 consists of 15 residues. In germline, CDR1 is LNHDA, CDR2 SQIVND (reference sequence). Partial CDR3 DNA: TGTGCCAGTAGGAAAACCGGGACAGGGGATGAAGAA. This sequence encodes CASRKTGTGDEE. The CDR3, in full, reads CASRKTGTGDEELFF. Combining the CDR3 with reference TRBV19 and TRBJ1-4 gives the whole variable domain DGGITQSPKYLFRKEGQNVTLSCEQNLNHDAMYWYRQDPGQGLRLIYYSQIVNDFQKGDIAEGYSVSREKKESFPLTVTSAQKNPTAFYLCASRKTGTGDEELFFGSGTQLSVL.

This clone was seen many times. The sequenced fragment ends 3 residues before the CDR3 boundary, so the rest is inferred from the germline J gene. The chain uses TRBV5-6 and TRBJ2-2; 11 bases map to TRBD2. Germline trimming cut 2 bases from V and 5 bases from J; bases unmatched to any gene: 2. Germline V gene sequence: CDR1 SGHDT, CDR2 YYEEEE. This CDR3 spans 15 amino acids. The CDR3 bases that were read are TGTGCCAGCAGCTTACTAGCGGGAGAAACCGGGGAG. Translation: CASSLLAGETGE. The whole CDR3 sequence reads CASSLLAGETGELFF.

This clone was recorded at least ten times. The read comes to an end 3 residues before the CDR3 does, leaving the germline J gene to fill in the end. The chain uses TRBV4-2 and TRBJ2-1, with a possible D match to TRBD2 (6 bases). CDR1 is LGHNA and CDR2 is YNFKEQ in the germline V gene. V dropped 0 bases and J dropped 6 bases, with 12 bases sitting between them. The CDR3 is 15 amino acids. CDR3 bases read: TGTGCCAGCAGCCAAGACCCTACCGGGGGCAATGAG. Its translation: CASSQDPTGGNE. The entire CDR3 protein reads CASSQDPTGGNEQFF.

This clone appeared a few times. The read terminates 3 residues ahead of where the CDR3 ends, so the germline J gene completes it. The genes are TRBV5-5 and TRBJ1-2; no reliable D call. This CDR3 contains 13 residues. Germline lookup yields CDR1 SGHKS and CDR2 YYEKEE (reference sequence). The CDR3 region is CASSLYNTDTYTF. The sequenced CDR3 bases are TGTGCCAGCAGCTTGTACAACACAGATACC.

This clone was counted ten times or more. Read sequence stops 3 residues before the CDR3 end, and the germline J gene provides the missing end. This rearrangement joins TRBV18 to TRBJ1-1, with D perhaps matching TRBD1 (6 bases). The germline V and J ends were trimmed by 4 bases and 0 bases, with 9 bases remaining between them. Germline CDR1 is KGHSH and CDR2 is LQKENI. The CDR3 length is 14 residues. The CDR3 spells CASSQGEVNTEAFF. Incomplete CDR3 DNA: TGTGCCAGCTCACAGGGGGAAGTGAACACTGAA.

This clone was counted at least ten times. The missing CDR3 end, 3 residues past where the read stops, is filled in from the germline J gene. The gene calls are TRBV6-4 and TRBJ2-3; 9 nucleotides line up with TRBD2. Germline V lookup: CDR1 MRHNA, CDR2 SNTAGT. J lost 5 bases, V lost 5 bases, and 8 bases had no gene match. This CDR3 comprises 15 residues. The sequenced part of the CDR3 DNA is TGTGCCAGCAGTCCCGAGGCGGGAGGGGGAGATACG. Its translation: CASSPEAGGGDT. The complete CDR3 sequence is CASSPEAGGGDTQYF.

This clone was found many times. Sequencing ends 3 residues short of the CDR3 end; the germline J gene provides the rest. This rearrangement joins TRBV7-9 to TRBJ1-4; D unclear. Trimming took off 5 bases at V and 10 bases at J, with 8 bases between the two ends. CDR1 is SEHNR, CDR2 FQNEAQ, per germline (reference sequence). The CDR3 is made up of 11 amino acids. This chain's CDR3 is CASSPEGKLFF. Incomplete CDR3 DNA: TGTGCCAGCAGCCCCGAAGGAAAA.

In this sample, this clone turned up many times. The sequenced fragment ends 3 residues before the CDR3 boundary, so the rest is inferred from the germline J gene. The chain recombines TRBV20-1 with TRBJ1-5; D gene uncertain. Germline CDR1 and CDR2: DFQATT and SNEGSKA (reference sequence). The CDR3 is 13 residues long. Trimming cost V 0 bases and J 3 bases, with 6 bases left between them. The CDR3 spells CSAREMANQPQHF. CDR3 bases read: TGCAGTGCTAGAGAGATGGCCAATCAGCCC.